Described below is a single T cell receptor beta chain sequence and its context. Sequencing was performed with immunoSEQ multiplex PCR; in TCRdb, only in-frame clones are kept and a portion is missing. The sample holds 45,000 to 70,000 clones; around 93% are singletons and the top ten take 0.91%. This entry belongs to a study of control samples from healthy donors and cancer patients. The V gene's germline CDR1 is SGDLS and CDR2 YYNGEE. The V end lost 0 bases, the J end lost 9 bases, and 7 bases lay between the germline ends. The CDR3 extends over 12 amino acids. The rearrangement joins TRBV9 to TRBJ2-1, with D hard to call. Sequencing was done on a sample of PBMCs. This receptor was obtained from a man aged 30 to 45 with colorectal cancer. CDR3 in DNA: TGTGCCAGCAGCGTAGGATCGGGTGAGCAGTTCTTC. Translation: CASSVGSGEQFF.